A selection of T cell receptor beta chains follows, all from one sample in a study of identical twins. TCRdb re-analysed the 5' RACE reads in MiXCR, keeping a single row per CDR3 protein. The sample lists fewer than 250,000 distinct CDR3 sequences, under 10% occurring once. The sample also formed part of further work on yellow fever vaccine responses in identical twins.

The sample taken for sequencing was memory (CD45RO+) T cells sorted from blood. The receptors here all came from a woman aged 18-29 years in good health. The CDR3 runs from the conserved cysteine through the conserved F or W. Fields, in order: CDR3 length, clone size, D gene, V gene, J gene, CDR3 protein, CDR3 DNA. D genes are given only for firm matches. The size of a clone is reported for some rows only, either as once, few or many, or as a class for expanded clones.

15	few	TRBD2	TRBV5-1	TRBJ2-3	CASSLSGGDVDTQYF	TGCGCCAGCAGTCTTAGCGGGGGGGATGTTGATACGCAGTATTTT
16	.	TRBD1	TRBV18	TRBJ2-7	CASSLAEDRAFYEQYF	TGTGCCAGCTCACTGGCCGAGGACAGGGCCTTCTACGAGCAGTACTTC
16	.	TRBD2	TRBV7-6	TRBJ2-1	CASSQLLAGAVNEQFF	TGTGCCAGCAGCCAACTACTAGCGGGAGCGGTCAATGAGCAGTTCTTC
17	few	.	TRBV21-1	TRBJ2-5	CASSKGSASGDQETQYF	TGTGCCAGCAGCAAAGGATCGGCTAGCGGGGACCAAGAGACCCAGTACTTC
13	many	.	TRBV24-1	TRBJ1-2	CATSDPGTYGYTF	TGTGCCACCAGTGACCCCGGGACGTACGGCTACACCTTC
15	many	.	TRBV28	TRBJ2-1	CASSSPTGRANEQFF	TGTGCCAGCAGTTCCCCAACGGGGCGGGCCAATGAGCAGTTCTTC
16	few	.	TRBV7-2	TRBJ2-1	CASGRSSGEKRNEQFF	TGTGCCAGCGGTCGAAGCAGTGGGGAGAAGAGGAATGAGCAGTTCTTC
13	.	TRBD1	TRBV5-1	TRBJ2-7	CASSLGTGAEQYF	TGCGCCAGCAGCTTGGGGACAGGGGCCGAGCAGTACTTC
14	few	.	TRBV3-1	TRBJ2-1	CASSGRLVLAEQFF	TGTGCCAGCAGCGGACGACTCGTTCTAGCGGAGCAGTTCTTC
15	few	.	TRBV15	TRBJ2-5	CATSRDGRGAETQYF	TGTGCCACCAGCAGAGATGGCAGGGGAGCTGAGACCCAGTACTTC
15	many	TRBD1	TRBV6-5	TRBJ2-3	CASSYRQGAMDTQYF	TGTGCCAGCAGTTATCGGCAGGGGGCGATGGATACGCAGTATTTT
13	.	TRBD2	TRBV20-1	TRBJ2-5	CSSNAGGTGAQYF	TGCAGTTCTAATGCGGGGGGGACGGGGGCCCAGTACTTC
12	few	.	TRBV20-1	TRBJ2-3	CSDITPGGTQYF	TGCAGCGACATTACTCCGGGCGGTACGCAGTATTTT
16	many	.	TRBV12-3/TRBV12-4	TRBJ2-5	CASSPNTGKGGETQYF	TGTGCCAGCAGCCCTAACACAGGGAAGGGGGGGGAGACCCAGTACTTC
19	many	TRBD1	TRBV23-1	TRBJ2-6	CASSPTKTGQDSGANVLTF	TGCGCCAGCAGTCCAACTAAGACTGGACAGGACTCTGGGGCCAACGTCCTGACTTTC
14	.	.	TRBV18	TRBJ2-5	CASSPPGGGVTQYF	TGTGCCAGCTCACCCCCTGGAGGGGGCGTTACCCAGTACTTC